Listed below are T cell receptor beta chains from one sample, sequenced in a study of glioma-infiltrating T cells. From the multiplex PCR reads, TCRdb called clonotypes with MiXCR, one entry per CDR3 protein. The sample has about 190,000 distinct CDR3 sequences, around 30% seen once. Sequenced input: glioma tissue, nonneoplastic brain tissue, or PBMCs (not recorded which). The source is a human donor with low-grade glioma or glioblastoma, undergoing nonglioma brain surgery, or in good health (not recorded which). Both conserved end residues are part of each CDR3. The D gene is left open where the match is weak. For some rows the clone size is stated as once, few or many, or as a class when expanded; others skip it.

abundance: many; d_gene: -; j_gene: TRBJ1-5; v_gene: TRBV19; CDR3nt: TGTGCCAGTAGTATCGGGAACGTAAATCAGCCCCAGCATTTT; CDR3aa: CASSIGNVNQPQHF
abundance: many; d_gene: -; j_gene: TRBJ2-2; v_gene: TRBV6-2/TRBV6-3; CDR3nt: TGTGCCACCAACCCCTTAGCCGGGGAGCTGTTTTTT; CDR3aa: CATNPLAGELFF
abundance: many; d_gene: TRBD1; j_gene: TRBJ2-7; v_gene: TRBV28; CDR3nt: TGTGCCAGCAGAGAAGACAGGGTACGTCTCTACGAGCAGTACTTC; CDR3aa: CASREDRVRLYEQYF
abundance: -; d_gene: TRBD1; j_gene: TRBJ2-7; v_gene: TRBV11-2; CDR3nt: TGTGCCAGCAGCTTCCTTAGCCAGGGGGACAATGAGCAGTACTTC; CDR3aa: CASSFLSQGDNEQYF
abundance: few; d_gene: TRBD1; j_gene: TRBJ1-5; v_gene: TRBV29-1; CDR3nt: TGCAGCGTAAAACCGGGACAGGGCCCCACCCAGCATTTT; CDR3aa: CSVKPGQGPTQHF
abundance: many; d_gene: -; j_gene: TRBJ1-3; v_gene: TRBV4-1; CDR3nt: TGCGCCAGCAGCCTCCAGGGGCGCGGAAACACCATATATTTT; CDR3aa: CASSLQGRGNTIYF
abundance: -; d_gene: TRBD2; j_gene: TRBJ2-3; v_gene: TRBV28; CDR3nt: TGTGCCAGCAGTTCCCGCGCGGGAGGGCCAGGGACAGATACGCAGTATTTT; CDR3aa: CASSSRAGGPGTDTQYF
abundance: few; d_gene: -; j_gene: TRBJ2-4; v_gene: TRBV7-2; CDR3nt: TGTGCCAGCAGCGGGTTGGGGAAAAACATTCAGTACTTC; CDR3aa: CASSGLGKNIQYF
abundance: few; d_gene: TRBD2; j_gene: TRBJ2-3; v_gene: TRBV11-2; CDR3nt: TGTGCCAGCAGCTTAGAAGCGGGAGGGAGTGATACGCAGTATTTT; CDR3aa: CASSLEAGGSDTQYF
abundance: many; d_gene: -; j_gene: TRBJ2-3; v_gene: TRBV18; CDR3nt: TGTGCCAGCTCACCTCTTGAAGATACGCAGTATTTT; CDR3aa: CASSPLEDTQYF
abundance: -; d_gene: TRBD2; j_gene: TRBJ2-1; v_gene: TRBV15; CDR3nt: TGTGCCACTAGAACAGCTAGCGGAGCCTACAATGAGCAGTTCTTC; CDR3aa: CATRTASGAYNEQFF
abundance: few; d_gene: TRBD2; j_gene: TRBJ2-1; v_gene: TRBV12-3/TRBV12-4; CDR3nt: TGTGCCAGCAGTTTAGCGCTGAAGACTAGCGGGGGCTACAATGAGCAGTTCTTC; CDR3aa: CASSLALKTSGGYNEQFF
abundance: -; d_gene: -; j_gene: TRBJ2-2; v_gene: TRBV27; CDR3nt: TGTGCCACCATCTCCAAGCCGGGGATCGTCGGGGAGCTGTTTTTT; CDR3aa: CATISKPGIVGELFF
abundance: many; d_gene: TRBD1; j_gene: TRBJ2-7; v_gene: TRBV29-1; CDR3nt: TGCAGCGTTGGGGGGGACAGGGGCTTCTCCTACGAGCAGTACTTC; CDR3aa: CSVGGDRGFSYEQYF
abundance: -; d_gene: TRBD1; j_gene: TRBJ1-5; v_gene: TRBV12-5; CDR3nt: TGTGCTAGTGGTCCAACGCAGGGACAGCCCGAGCATTTT; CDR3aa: CASGPTQGQPEHF
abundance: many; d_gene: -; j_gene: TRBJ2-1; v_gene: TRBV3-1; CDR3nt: TGTGCCAGCAGCCACCTACTAGCTGAGCAGTTCTTC; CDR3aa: CASSHLLAEQFF
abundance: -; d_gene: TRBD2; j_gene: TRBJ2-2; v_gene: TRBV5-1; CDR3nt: TGCGCCAGCAGCGGAGGGACTAGCGGGCCGAACACCGGGGAGCTGTTTTTT; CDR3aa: CASSGGTSGPNTGELFF
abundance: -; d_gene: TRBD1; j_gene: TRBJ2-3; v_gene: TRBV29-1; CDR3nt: TGCAGCGTTCCGGGACAGGGGATAACAGATACGCAGTATTTT; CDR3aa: CSVPGQGITDTQYF
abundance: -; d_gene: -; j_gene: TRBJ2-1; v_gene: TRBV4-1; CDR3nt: TGCGCCAGCAGCCTCGGGGGCGTGCGGGAGAGGAATGAGCAGTTCTTC; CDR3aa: CASSLGGVRERNEQFF
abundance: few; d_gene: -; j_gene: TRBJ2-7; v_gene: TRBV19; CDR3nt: TGTGCCAGTGGGCCCCAGGACTTCCCCTACGAGCAGTACTTC; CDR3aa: CASGPQDFPYEQYF
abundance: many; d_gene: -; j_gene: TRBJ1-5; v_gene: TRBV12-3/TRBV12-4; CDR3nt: TGTGCCAGCAGTTTAGGGCAGGGAGGGATTCAGCCCCAGCATTTT; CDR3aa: CASSLGQGGIQPQHF
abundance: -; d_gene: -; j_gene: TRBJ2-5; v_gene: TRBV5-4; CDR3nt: TGTGCCAGCAGCTTGGGTCTAGCGCTAGAGACCCAGTACTTC; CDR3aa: CASSLGLALETQYF
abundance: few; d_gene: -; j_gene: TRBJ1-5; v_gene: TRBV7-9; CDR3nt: TGTGCCTCGGGGCAGGATCAGCCCCAGCATTTT; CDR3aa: CASGQDQPQHF
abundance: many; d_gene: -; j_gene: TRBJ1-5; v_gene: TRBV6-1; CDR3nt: TGTGCCAGCAGTGTTAACAGGAACTATCAGCCCCAGCATTTT; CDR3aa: CASSVNRNYQPQHF
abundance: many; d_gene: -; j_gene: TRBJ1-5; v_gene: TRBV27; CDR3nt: TGTGCCAGCAGTTTCCGGGAGTGGAATCAGCCCCAGCATTTT; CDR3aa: CASSFREWNQPQHF
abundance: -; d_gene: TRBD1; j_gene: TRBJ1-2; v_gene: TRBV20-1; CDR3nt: TGCGTTGCAGCGACAGGGCCCTCCTATGGCTACACCTTC; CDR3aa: CVAATGPSYGYTF
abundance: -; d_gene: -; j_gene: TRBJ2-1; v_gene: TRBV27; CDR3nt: TGTGCCAGCAGTTTAATCAGGGGCTCCTACAATGAGCAGTTCTTC; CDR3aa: CASSLIRGSYNEQFF
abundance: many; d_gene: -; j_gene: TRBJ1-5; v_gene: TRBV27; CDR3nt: TGTGCCAGCAGTTACGACATAGACACAGGGCCCCAGCATTTT; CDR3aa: CASSYDIDTGPQHF
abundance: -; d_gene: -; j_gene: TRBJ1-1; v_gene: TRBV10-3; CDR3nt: TGTGCCATCAGCGACCCCCGAGGGACGTCGAACACTGAAGCTTCCTTT; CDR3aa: CAISDPRGTSNTEASF
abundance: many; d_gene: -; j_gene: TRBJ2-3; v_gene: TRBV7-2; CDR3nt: TGTGCCAGCAACGTACACGGCCCAGATACGCAGTATTTT; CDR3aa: CASNVHGPDTQYF
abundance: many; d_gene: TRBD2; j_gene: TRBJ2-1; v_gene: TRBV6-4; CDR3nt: TGTGCCAGCAGTGGGGGGACTAGCGGGAGCAATGAGCAGTTCTTC; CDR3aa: CASSGGTSGSNEQFF
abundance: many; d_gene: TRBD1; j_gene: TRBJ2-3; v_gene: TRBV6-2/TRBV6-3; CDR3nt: TGTGCCAGCACCAAGGGACAGCTTAGCACAGATACGCAGTATTTT; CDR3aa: CASTKGQLSTDTQYF
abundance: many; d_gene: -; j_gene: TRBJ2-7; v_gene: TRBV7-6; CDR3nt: TGTGCCAGCAGCCAATACCATCCGGACTCAGATGGCGCCGAGCAGTACTTC; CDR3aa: CASSQYHPDSDGAEQYF
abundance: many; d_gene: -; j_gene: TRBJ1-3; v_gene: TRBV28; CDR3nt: TGTGCCAGCACCGGGACACCCGGCGAGTCTGGAAACACCATATATTTT; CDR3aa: CASTGTPGESGNTIYF
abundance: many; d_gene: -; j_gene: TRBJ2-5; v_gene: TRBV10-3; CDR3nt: TGTGCCATCAGGGGCGTCGAGACCCAGTACTTC; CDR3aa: CAIRGVETQYF
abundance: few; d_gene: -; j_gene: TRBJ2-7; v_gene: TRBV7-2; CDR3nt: TGTGCCAGCAGTCCTCGGGGAGGAACGCCCCCCGGGGCGTCCTACGAGCAGTACTTC; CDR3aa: CASSPRGGTPPGASYEQYF
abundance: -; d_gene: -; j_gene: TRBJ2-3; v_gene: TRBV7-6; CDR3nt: TGTGCCATCCGCCGGACCGGTCGATCCTCTCGCACCGCTACGCAGTATTTT; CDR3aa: CAIRRTGRSSRTATQYF
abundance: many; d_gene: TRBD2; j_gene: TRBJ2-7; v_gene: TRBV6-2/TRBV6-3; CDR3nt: TGTGCCAGCAGGAAGACTAGCGGGGGCTCCTACGAGCAGTACTTC; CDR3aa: CASRKTSGGSYEQYF
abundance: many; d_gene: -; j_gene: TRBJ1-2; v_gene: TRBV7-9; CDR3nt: TGTGCCAGCAGCTTAGCGGCAGGGACCTATGGCTACACCTTC; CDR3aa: CASSLAAGTYGYTF
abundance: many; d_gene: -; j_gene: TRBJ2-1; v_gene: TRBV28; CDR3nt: TGTGCCAGCAGTTTACTGGTTGAGCAGTTCTTC; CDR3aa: CASSLLVEQFF
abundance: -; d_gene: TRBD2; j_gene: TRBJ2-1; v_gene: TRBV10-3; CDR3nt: TGTGTTATCAGCCTTTCCGGGACTAGCGGTTACAATGAGCAGTTCTTC; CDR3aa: CVISLSGTSGYNEQFF
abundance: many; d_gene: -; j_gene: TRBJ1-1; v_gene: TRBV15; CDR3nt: TGTGCCACCAGCCGGGGCTCGGGAAACACTGAAGCTTTCTTT; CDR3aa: CATSRGSGNTEAFF